The clone carrying this TCR beta chain was picked up a small number of times. V gave up 3 bases and J gave up 4 bases; unmatched junction bases: 15. Per the germline V gene, CDR1 is SGHNT and CDR2 is YENEEA. CDR3 length equals 19 residues. Repeated repertoire sampling spanned the course of chemoradiotherapy. This specimen comes from a study of chemoradiotherapy in HPV16-positive cancers. Repertoires were generated with immunoSEQ multiplex PCR, while TCRdb's copy carries only in-frame clones and drops some. The data show fewer than 20,000 clones, 75% to 90% seen once. This sample comprised blood, obtained from a patient who underwent chemoradiotherapy. This chain joins TRBV11-3 and TRBJ2-3, with TRBD2 identical over 11 bases. This sequence was found in a human donor with HPV-associated anogenital cancer. CDR3 in DNA: TGTGCCAGCAGCTTGCGAGATGGTGGTAGCGGGGGGGCCGCAGATACGCAGTATTTT. It specifies CASSLRDGGSGGAADTQYF.